The 10 T cell receptor beta chains listed next were all sequenced from one sample in a study of T cells after yellow fever vaccination. Via MiXCR, TCRdb re-called the 5' RACE reads, giving one row per CDR3 protein. The data show 300,000 to 350,000 distinct CDR3 sequences, 3.5% to 4.5% seen once. Specimen: PBMCs, collected 15 days after the yellow fever booster vaccination. The receptors shown here come from a man younger than 30 who received the YFV17D yellow fever vaccine.

V and J are TRBV12-3 or TRBV12-4 and TRBJ2-5; D might be TRBD1 (5 bases). V was shortened by 6 bases and J by 0 bases, with 8 bases between the two germline ends. The length of the CDR3 is 13 residues. The CDR3 DNA reads as TGTGCCAGCAGCTCAGGGTACCAAGAGACCCAGTACTTC. It yields the protein CASSSGYQETQYF.

This clonotype has at least ten counts. The rearrangement joins TRBV5-1 to TRBJ1-1; D remains ambiguous. In germline, CDR1 is SGHRS, CDR2 YFSETQ. The CDR3 is 13 amino acids. Deletions cut 5 bases from V and 2 bases from J, with 10 bases between. CDR3 sequence (DNA): TGCGCCAGCAGAAGGGAGACAAACACTGAAGCTTTCTTT. Amino acids: CASRRETNTEAFF.

This clonotype has at least ten counts. This chain uses TRBV4-1 with TRBJ1-4; TRBD1 aligns across 7 bases. This CDR3 is built from 15 residues. Germline CDR1 MGHRA, CDR2 YSYEKL. J was trimmed by 6 bases and V by 0 bases; bases with no gene match: 4. The CDR3 sequence: CASSQDRQGYEKLFF. The DNA of the CDR3 is TGCGCCAGCAGCCAAGATAGACAGGGATATGAAAAACTGTTTTTT.

This clonotype has a handful of counts. The V call is TRBV29-1, the J call TRBJ2-7; no reliable D call. The V and J ends lost 6 bases and 1 base respectively, with 10 bases between them. CDR3 length: 12 amino acids. Looked up from germline, CDR1 is SQVTM and CDR2 is ANQGSEA. The CDR3 DNA sequence: TGCAGCGTAAAAAAGGCATCCTACGAGCAGTACTTC. Translated: CSVKKASYEQYF.

The rearrangement links TRBV6-2 or TRBV6-3 to TRBJ2-3; no definite D call. The CDR3 runs 13 residues. Germline CDR1 MNHEY, CDR2 SVGEGT. With 7 bases removed from V and 6 bases from J, the gap between germline ends came to 14 bases. The CDR3 nucleotides read TGTGCCAGCACTCGATTAGCTCTCGATACGCAGTATTTT. Its protein product is CASTRLALDTQYF.

This clonotype was seen ten or more times. The rearrangement links TRBV7-8 to TRBJ1-4; D gene ambiguous. Trimming removed 2 bases at V and 4 bases at J, with 14 bases between. Germline V gene lookup returns CDR1 SGHVS and CDR2 FQNEAQ. The CDR3 has 16 residues. The CDR3 sequence is CASSLTRYGHNEKLFF. The CDR3 coding sequence is TGTGCCAGCAGCTTAACCCGGTACGGCCATAATGAAAAACTGTTTTTT.

Many counts were recorded for this clonotype. The chain has TRBV12-3 or TRBV12-4 and TRBJ2-3, with a tentative D call TRBD1 (5 bases). V dropped 6 bases and J dropped 4 bases, with 8 bases sitting between them. This CDR3 comprises 12 residues. CDR3 in DNA: TGTGCCAGCAGCAGGGAATCAGATACGCAGTATTTT. Its translation is CASSRESDTQYF.

The rearrangement joins TRBV15 to TRBJ2-2, with D maybe TRBD2 (5 bases). CDR1 LNHNV and CDR2 YYDKDF come from the germline V gene (reference sequence). The CDR3 totals 15 residues. Trimming stripped 0 bases from V and 6 bases from J, with 11 bases between. The CDR3 DNA follows: TGTGCCACCAGCAGAGATGTAAGCGGCTCCGGGGAGCTGTTTTTT. It codes for CATSRDVSGSGELFF. The whole variable domain, remainder taken from reference TRBV15 and TRBJ2-2, is DAMVIQNPRYQVTQFGKPVTLSCSQTLNHNVMYWYQQKSSQAPKLLFHYYDKDFNNEADTPDNFQSRRPNTSFCFLDIRSPGLGDTAMYLCATSRDVSGSGELFFGEGSRLTVL.

J is TRBJ2-5 and V is TRBV3-2; the DNA was not compared with TRBD2, the D call given in the table. TRBV3-2 is designated a pseudogene. This CDR3 region has 15 residues. The CDR3 loop is CASSPGLAVDETQYF. The CDR3 region has the DNA TGTGCCAGCAGCCCCGGACTAGCGGTGGATGAGACCCAGTACTTC.

This clonotype was detected a few times. The chain links TRBV7-9 to TRBJ2-5; 7 bases align to TRBD1. Germline-derived CDR1 and CDR2 are SEHNR and FQNEAQ (reference sequence). Trimming at V came to 5 bases and at J to 4 bases, leaving 7 bases not matched to a gene. The CDR3 covers 14 residues. CDR3 residues: CASSVDRVAETQYF. The CDR3 nucleotides read TGTGCCAGCAGCGTAGACAGGGTTGCAGAGACCCAGTACTTC. Full variable domain (rest looked up from reference TRBV7-9 and TRBJ2-5): DTGVSQNPRHKITKRGQNVTFRCDPISEHNRLYWYRQTLGQGPEFLTYFQNEAQLEKSRLLSDRFSAERPKGSFSTLEIQRTEQGDSAMYLCASSVDRVAETQYFGPGTRLLVL.